A selection of T cell receptor beta chains follows, all from one sample in a study of T cells after yellow fever vaccination. TCRdb analysed the 5' RACE reads with MiXCR anew, one entry per CDR3 protein. The profile shows around 320,000 distinct CDR3 sequences, about 4.5% of them singletons. The material sequenced was PBMCs, taken 15 days after the yellow fever booster vaccination. These receptors all come from a young man who received the YFV17D yellow fever vaccine. The conserved cysteine and the conserved F or W are not part of the CDR3 here. Fields, in order: V gene, CDR3 length, clone size, CDR3 protein. Only some rows state a clone size, as once, few, many or a class for expanded clones.

V gene: TRBV12-3/TRBV12-4
CDR3 length: 16
clone size: few
CDR3 protein: ASSLVVASGGPFYEQY

V gene: TRBV9
CDR3 length: 12
clone size: many
CDR3 protein: ASSVDPQPGLLH

V gene: TRBV7-9
CDR3 length: 12
clone size: many
CDR3 protein: ASSLAEGASEAF

V gene: TRBV7-2
CDR3 length: 12
clone size: few
CDR3 protein: ASSFQAGTNEAF

V gene: TRBV11-2
CDR3 length: 11
clone size: many
CDR3 protein: ASSQTVDTEAF

V gene: TRBV7-9
CDR3 length: 12
clone size: few
CDR3 protein: ASSLGIGDGTQY

V gene: TRBV20-1
CDR3 length: 13
clone size: -
CDR3 protein: SARGRRGPGDEQF

V gene: TRBV19
CDR3 length: 12
clone size: many
CDR3 protein: ASSTQGSGQPQH

V gene: TRBV19
CDR3 length: 11
clone size: -
CDR3 protein: ASSMGDQGALV

V gene: TRBV15
CDR3 length: 15
clone size: -
CDR3 protein: ATSRGRGANSYNEQF

V gene: TRBV6-1
CDR3 length: 12
clone size: -
CDR3 protein: ASSSFGGWDEQY

V gene: TRBV24-1
CDR3 length: 12
clone size: many
CDR3 protein: ATSDGGNTGELF

V gene: TRBV13
CDR3 length: 13
clone size: few
CDR3 protein: ASRRVRTGQGEAF

V gene: TRBV5-1
CDR3 length: 13
clone size: many
CDR3 protein: ASSLEGQRNSPLH

V gene: TRBV4-1
CDR3 length: 14
clone size: few
CDR3 protein: ASSQDSAKVPDTQY

V gene: TRBV6-6
CDR3 length: 8
clone size: many
CDR3 protein: ASRVGEAF

V gene: TRBV7-9
CDR3 length: 13
clone size: -
CDR3 protein: ASSLYSYRGETQY

V gene: TRBV7-9
CDR3 length: 11
clone size: few
CDR3 protein: ASSLLLDSEAF

V gene: TRBV27
CDR3 length: 11
clone size: many
CDR3 protein: ASSSTANYGYT

V gene: TRBV11-2
CDR3 length: 13
clone size: many
CDR3 protein: ASSSAVRGDYGYT

V gene: TRBV29-1
CDR3 length: 11
clone size: -
CDR3 protein: SAADRDPNEQF

V gene: TRBV12-3/TRBV12-4
CDR3 length: 12
clone size: few
CDR3 protein: ASSLNLKDEKLF

V gene: TRBV4-3
CDR3 length: 12
clone size: many
CDR3 protein: ASSQRATGNEQF

V gene: TRBV12-3/TRBV12-4
CDR3 length: 11
clone size: few
CDR3 protein: ASSQGGRVEQF

V gene: TRBV12-3/TRBV12-4
CDR3 length: 12
clone size: few
CDR3 protein: ASRPAGHPYEQY

V gene: TRBV12-3/TRBV12-4
CDR3 length: 12
clone size: many
CDR3 protein: ASSLGQDLYEQY

V gene: TRBV6-1
CDR3 length: 13
clone size: -
CDR3 protein: ASTGARGPTDTQY

V gene: TRBV18
CDR3 length: 13
clone size: -
CDR3 protein: ASSPPLVRNTEAF

V gene: TRBV14
CDR3 length: 10
clone size: many
CDR3 protein: ASSRQGNEQF

V gene: TRBV30
CDR3 length: 11
clone size: -
CDR3 protein: AWSIRGNQPQH

V gene: TRBV7-2
CDR3 length: 12
clone size: -
CDR3 protein: ASSAQGSNQPQH

V gene: TRBV21-1
CDR3 length: 15
clone size: many
CDR3 protein: ASSLGGLAGSSYEQY

V gene: TRBV20-1
CDR3 length: 13
clone size: few
CDR3 protein: SARVASGGSDTQY

V gene: TRBV7-2
CDR3 length: 13
clone size: few
CDR3 protein: ASSPAGPYQETQY

V gene: TRBV4-2
CDR3 length: 14
clone size: many
CDR3 protein: ASSQEQQGWTGELF